This passage covers 5 T cell receptor beta chains from one sample sequenced in a study of blood T cell repertoires in COVID-19. Sequencing was performed with immunoSEQ multiplex PCR; in TCRdb, only in-frame clones are kept and a portion is missing. The sample yields about 150,000 clones, less than 90% seen once. The sequencing sample was made of peripheral blood. Source of these receptors: a man younger than 30 with active or convalescent COVID-19.

The CDR3 loop reads CASNLPRDEQYF. The DNA of the CDR3 is TGCGCCAGCAACCTACCCCGGGACGAGCAGTACTTC. The chain employs TRBV5-1 and TRBJ2-7; D gene uncertain. Germline V gives CDR1 SGHRS, CDR2 YFSETQ. The CDR3 has 12 residues. Trimming took 6 bases from V and 5 from J, leaving 12 bases between them.

The chain employs TRBV19 and TRBJ1-4; 7 bases fit TRBD1. The germline gives CDR1 LNHDA, CDR2 SQIVND (reference sequence). With V trimmed by 1 base and J by 0 bases, 5 bases remained unmatched. The CDR3 has 17 residues. The CDR3 coding sequence is TGTGCCAGTAGTATAGCTGGCAGGGGGGCAACTAATGAAAAACTGTTTTTT. Residues: CASSIAGRGATNEKLFF.

This sequence joins TRBV7-9 and TRBJ2-2; TRBD1 matches at 8 bases. Germline V gene data show CDR1 as SEHNR and CDR2 as FQNEAQ (reference sequence). The CDR3 has 15 residues. Germline trimming cut 6 bases from V and 2 bases from J; bases unmatched to any gene: 5. The CDR3 DNA reads as TGTGCCAGCAGATCCACAGGGGGAAACACCGGGGAGCTGTTTTTT. This encodes CASRSTGGNTGELFF.

This clone was observed a handful of times. The chain is built from TRBV28 and TRBJ1-5, with D possibly matching TRBD1 (6 bases). The germline V and J ends were trimmed by 7 bases and 5 bases, with 15 bases remaining between them. The CDR3 totals 14 residues. Germline-derived CDR1 and CDR2 are MDHEN and SYDVKM. The CDR3 DNA follows: TGTGCCAGCAACCCCCCACAGGGCCATCAGCCCCAGCATTTT. Residues: CASNPPQGHQPQHF.

This clone was recorded once. The chain joins TRBV7-2 to TRBJ2-1; 7 bases agree with TRBD2. This CDR3 has 19 amino acids. The germline gives CDR1 SGHTA, CDR2 FQGNSA. The J segment lost 2 bases and the V segment lost 4 bases, leaving 17 bases of the junction unmatched. CDR3 DNA sequence: TGTGCCAGCAGCTCGACCTCAGGGAGGATAAGCGGGGCCTACAATGAGCAGTTCTTC. This encodes CASSSTSGRISGAYNEQFF. The complete variable domain, with remaining parts taken from reference TRBV7-2 and TRBJ2-1, reads GAGVSQSPSNKVTEKGKDVELRCDPISGHTALYWYRQSLGQGLEFLIYFQGNSAPDKSGLPSDRFSAERTGGSVSTLTIQRTQQEDSAVYLCASSSTSGRISGAYNEQFFGPGTRLTVL.